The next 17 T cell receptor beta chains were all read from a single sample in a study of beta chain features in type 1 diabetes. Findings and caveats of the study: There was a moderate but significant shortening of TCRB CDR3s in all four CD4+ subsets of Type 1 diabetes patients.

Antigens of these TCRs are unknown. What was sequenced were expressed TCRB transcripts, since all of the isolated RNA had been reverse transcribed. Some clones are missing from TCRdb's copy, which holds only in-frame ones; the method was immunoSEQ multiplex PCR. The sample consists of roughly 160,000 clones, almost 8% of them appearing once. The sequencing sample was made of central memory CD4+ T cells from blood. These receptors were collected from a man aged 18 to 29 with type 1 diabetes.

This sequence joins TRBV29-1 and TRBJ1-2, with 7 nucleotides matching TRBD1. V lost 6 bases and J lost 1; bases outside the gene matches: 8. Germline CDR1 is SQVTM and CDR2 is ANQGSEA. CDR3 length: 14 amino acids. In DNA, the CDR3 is TGCAGCGTAATTACCGGGACAGTTAACTATGGCTACACCTTC. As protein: CSVITGTVNYGYTF.

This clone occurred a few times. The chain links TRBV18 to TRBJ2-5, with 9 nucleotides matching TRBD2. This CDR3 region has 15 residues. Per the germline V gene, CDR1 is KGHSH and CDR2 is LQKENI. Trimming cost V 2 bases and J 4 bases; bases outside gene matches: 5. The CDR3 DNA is TGTGCCAGCTCACCAGGGACTAGCCGCAGAGAGACCCAGTACTTC. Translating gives CASSPGTSRRETQYF.

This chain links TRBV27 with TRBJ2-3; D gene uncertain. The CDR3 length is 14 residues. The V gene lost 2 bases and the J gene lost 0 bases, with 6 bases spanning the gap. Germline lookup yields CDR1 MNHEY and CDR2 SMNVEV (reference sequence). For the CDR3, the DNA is TGTGCCAGCAGTTTAAAGCACAGCACAGATACGCAGTATTTT. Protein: CASSLKHSTDTQYF.

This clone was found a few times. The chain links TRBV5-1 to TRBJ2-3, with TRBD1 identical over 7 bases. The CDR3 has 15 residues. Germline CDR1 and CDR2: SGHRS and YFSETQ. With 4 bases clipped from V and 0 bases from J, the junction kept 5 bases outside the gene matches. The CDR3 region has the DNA TGCGCCAGCAGCATAGGACAGGCTAGCACAGATACGCAGTATTTT. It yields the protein CASSIGQASTDTQYF.

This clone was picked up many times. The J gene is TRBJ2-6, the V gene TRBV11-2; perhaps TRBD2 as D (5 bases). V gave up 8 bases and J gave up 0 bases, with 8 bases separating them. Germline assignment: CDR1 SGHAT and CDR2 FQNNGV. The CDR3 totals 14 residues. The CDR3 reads CASGRGSGANVLTF. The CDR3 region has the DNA TGTGCCAGCGGCCGGGGCTCTGGGGCCAACGTCCTGACTTTC.

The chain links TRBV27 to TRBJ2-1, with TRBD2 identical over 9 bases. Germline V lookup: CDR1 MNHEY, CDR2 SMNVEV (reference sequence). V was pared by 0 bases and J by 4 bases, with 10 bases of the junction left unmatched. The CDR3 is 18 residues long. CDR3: CASSLSRRGGLFYNEQFF. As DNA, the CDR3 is TGTGCCAGCAGTTTATCAAGGCGGGGGGGCCTGTTTTACAATGAGCAGTTCTTC.

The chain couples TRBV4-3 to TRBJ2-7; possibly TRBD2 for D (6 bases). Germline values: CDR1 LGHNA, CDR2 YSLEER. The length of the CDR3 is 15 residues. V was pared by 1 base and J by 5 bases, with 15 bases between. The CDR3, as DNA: TGCGCCAGCAGCCAAGTCTCAGCGGGCGGGAACGAGCAGTACTTC. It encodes CASSQVSAGGNEQYF.

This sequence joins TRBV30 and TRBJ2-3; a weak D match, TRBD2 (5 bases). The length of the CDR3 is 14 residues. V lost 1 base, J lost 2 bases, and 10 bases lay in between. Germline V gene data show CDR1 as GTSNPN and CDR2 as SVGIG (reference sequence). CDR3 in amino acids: CAWSGWLATDTQYF. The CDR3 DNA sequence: TGTGCCTGGAGTGGGTGGCTAGCCACAGATACGCAGTATTTT.

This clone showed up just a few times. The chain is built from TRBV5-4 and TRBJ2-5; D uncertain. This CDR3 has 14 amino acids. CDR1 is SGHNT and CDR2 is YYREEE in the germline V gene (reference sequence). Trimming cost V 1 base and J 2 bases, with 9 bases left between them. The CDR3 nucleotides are TGTGCCAGCAGCTTGCCGTCAGAACAAGAGACCCAGTACTTC. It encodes CASSLPSEQETQYF.

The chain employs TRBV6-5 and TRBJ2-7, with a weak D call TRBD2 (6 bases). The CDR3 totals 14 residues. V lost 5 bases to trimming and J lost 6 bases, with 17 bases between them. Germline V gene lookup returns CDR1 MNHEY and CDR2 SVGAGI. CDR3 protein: CASSPPRMGGEQYF. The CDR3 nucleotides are TGTGCCAGCAGTCCTCCCCGGATGGGGGGCGAGCAGTACTTC.

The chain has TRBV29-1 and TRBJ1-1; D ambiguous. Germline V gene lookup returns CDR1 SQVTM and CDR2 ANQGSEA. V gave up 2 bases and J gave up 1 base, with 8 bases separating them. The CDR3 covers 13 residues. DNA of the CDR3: TGCAGCGTTGAAACACATAAGAACACTGAAGCTTTCTTT. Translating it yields CSVETHKNTEAFF.

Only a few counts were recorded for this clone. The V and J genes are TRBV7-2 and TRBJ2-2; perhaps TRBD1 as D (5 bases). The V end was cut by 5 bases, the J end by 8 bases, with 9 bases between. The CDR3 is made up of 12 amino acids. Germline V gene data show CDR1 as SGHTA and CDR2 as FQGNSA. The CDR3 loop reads CASSPQVGELFF. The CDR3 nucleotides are TGTGCCAGCAGCCCACAGGTTGGGGAGCTGTTTTTT.

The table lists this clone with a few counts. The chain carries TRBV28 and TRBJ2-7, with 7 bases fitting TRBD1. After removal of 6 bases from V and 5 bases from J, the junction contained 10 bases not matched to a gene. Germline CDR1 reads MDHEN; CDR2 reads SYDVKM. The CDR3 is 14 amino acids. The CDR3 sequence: CASRSDRDGDEQYF. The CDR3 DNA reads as TGTGCCAGCAGATCAGACAGGGACGGCGACGAGCAGTACTTC.

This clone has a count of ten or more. CDR3 loop: CASSLETGGTEAFF. DNA of the CDR3: TGTGCCAGCAGCCTCGAGACAGGAGGCACTGAAGCTTTCTTT. The chain links TRBV2 to TRBJ1-1; a possible D gene is TRBD1 (6 bases). CDR1 is SNHLY, CDR2 FYNNEI, per germline. The CDR3 loop spans 14 amino acids. V lost 6 bases and J lost 4, with 15 bases in between.

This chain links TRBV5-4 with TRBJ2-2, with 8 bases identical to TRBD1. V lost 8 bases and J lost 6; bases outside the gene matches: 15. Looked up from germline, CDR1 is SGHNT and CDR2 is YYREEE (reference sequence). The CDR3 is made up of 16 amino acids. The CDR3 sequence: CASLRPGQEVAGELFF. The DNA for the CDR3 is TGTGCCAGTCTGCGACCGGGACAGGAAGTTGCCGGGGAGCTGTTTTTT. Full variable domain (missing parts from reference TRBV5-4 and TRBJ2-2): ETGVTQSPTHLIKTRGQQVTLRCSSQSGHNTVSWYQQALGQGPQFIFQYYREEENGRGNFPPRFSGLQFPNYSSELNVNALELDDSALYLCASLRPGQEVAGELFFGEGSRLTVL.

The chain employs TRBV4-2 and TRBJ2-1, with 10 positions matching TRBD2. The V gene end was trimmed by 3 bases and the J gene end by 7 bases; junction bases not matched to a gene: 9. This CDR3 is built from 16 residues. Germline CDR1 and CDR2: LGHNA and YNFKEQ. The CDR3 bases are TGTGCCAGCAGCCAGGAACCGGGACTAGCGCTTAATGAGCAGTTCTTC. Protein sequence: CASSQEPGLALNEQFF.

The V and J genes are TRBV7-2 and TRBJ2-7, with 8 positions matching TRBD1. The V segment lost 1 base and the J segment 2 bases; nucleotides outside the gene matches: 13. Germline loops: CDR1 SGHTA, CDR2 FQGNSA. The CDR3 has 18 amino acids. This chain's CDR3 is CASSLDLQWGRGPYEQYF. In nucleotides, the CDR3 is TGTGCCAGCAGCTTAGACCTGCAGTGGGGCAGGGGGCCCTACGAGCAGTACTTC.